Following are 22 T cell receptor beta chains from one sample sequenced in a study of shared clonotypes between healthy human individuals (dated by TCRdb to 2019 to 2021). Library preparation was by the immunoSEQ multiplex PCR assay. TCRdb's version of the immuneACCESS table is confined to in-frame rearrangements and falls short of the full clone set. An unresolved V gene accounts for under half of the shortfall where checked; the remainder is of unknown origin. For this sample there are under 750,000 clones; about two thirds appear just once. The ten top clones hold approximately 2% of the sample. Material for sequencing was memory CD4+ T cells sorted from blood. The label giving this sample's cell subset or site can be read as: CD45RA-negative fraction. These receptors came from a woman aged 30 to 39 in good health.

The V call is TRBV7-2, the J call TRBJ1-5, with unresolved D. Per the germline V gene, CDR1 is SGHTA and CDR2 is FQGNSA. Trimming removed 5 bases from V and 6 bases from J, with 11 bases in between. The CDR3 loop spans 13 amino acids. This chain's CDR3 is CASSPTDFQPQHF. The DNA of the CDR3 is TGTGCCAGCAGCCCGACGGACTTTCAGCCCCAGCATTTT.

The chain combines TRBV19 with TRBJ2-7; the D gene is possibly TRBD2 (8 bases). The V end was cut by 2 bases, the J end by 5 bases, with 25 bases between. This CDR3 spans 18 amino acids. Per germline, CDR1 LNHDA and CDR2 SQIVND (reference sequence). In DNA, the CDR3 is TGTGCCAGTAGTATATCATCCGGGGGGGCCGACAGGGTCCACGAGCAGTACTTC. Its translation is CASSISSGGADRVHEQYF.

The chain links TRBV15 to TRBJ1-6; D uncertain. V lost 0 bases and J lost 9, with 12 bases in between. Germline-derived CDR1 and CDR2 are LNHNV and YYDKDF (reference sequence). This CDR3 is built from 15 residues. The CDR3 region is CATSRDSARGSPLHF. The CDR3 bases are TGTGCCACCAGCAGAGATTCGGCCCGGGGTTCACCCCTCCACTTT.

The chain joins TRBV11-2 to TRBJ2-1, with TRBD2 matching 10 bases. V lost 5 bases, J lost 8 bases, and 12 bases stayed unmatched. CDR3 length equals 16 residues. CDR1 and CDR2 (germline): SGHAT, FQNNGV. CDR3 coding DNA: TGTGCCAGCAGCATGGGGAGCGGGAGGGCCTCGGATGAGCAGTTCTTC. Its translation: CASSMGSGRASDEQFF.

The CDR3 coding sequence is TGTGCCAGCAGCGCCCCGGGACTAGCGGTCGTTAATGAGCAGTTCTTC. This translates into CASSAPGLAVVNEQFF. The chain is built from TRBV9 and TRBJ2-1; 11 nucleotides align to TRBD2. Germline V gene data show CDR1 as SGDLS and CDR2 as YYNGEE. There are 16 residues in the CDR3. The junction had 9 bases not matched to a gene; V was cut back by 3 bases and J by 7 bases.

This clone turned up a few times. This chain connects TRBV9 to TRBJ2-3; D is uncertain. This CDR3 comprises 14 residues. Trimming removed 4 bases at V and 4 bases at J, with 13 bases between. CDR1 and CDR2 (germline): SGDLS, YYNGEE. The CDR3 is CASSPSLEADTQYF. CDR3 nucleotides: TGTGCCAGCAGCCCCAGTTTAGAGGCAGATACGCAGTATTTT.

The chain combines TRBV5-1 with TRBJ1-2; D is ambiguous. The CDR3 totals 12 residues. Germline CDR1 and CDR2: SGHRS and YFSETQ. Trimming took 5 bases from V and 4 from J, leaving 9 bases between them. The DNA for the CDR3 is TGCGCCAGCAGACCCGAGCGCTATGGCTACACCTTC. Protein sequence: CASRPERYGYTF.

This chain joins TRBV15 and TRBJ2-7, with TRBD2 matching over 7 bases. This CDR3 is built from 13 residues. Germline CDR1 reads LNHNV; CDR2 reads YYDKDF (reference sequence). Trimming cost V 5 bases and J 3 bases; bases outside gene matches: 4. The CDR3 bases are TGTGCCACCAGCGGGGGGGATTTCTACGAGCAGTACTTC. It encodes CATSGGDFYEQYF.

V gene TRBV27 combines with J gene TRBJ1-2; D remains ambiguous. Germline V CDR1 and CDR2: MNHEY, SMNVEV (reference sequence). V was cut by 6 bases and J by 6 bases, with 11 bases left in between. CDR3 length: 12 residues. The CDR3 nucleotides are TGTGCCAGCAGGAGGAGTAGCAATGGCTACACCTTC. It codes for CASRRSSNGYTF.

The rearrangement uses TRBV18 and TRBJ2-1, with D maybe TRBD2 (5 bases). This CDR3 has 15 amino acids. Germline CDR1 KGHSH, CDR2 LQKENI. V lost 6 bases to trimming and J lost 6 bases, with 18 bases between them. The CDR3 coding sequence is TGTGCCAGCTCCCCCGATTCGCTAGCAGGCAATGAGCAGTTCTTC. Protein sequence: CASSPDSLAGNEQFF. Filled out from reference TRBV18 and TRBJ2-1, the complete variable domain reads NAGVMQNPRHLVRRRGQEARLRCSPMKGHSHVYWYRQLPEEGLKFMVYLQKENIIDESGMPKERFSAEFPKEGPSILRIQQVVRGDSAAYFCASSPDSLAGNEQFFGPGTRLTVL.

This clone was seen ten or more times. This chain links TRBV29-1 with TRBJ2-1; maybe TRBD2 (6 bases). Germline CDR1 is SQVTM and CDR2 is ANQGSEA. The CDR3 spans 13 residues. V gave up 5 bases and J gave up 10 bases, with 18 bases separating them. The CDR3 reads CSVRLTGEGEQFF. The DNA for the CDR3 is TGCAGCGTTAGATTAACGGGAGAAGGGGAGCAGTTCTTC.

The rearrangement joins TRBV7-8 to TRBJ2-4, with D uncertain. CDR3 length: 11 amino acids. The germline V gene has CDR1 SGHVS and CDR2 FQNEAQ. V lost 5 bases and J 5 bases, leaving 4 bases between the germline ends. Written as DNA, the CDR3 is TGTGCCAGCAGCCTTGAAAACATTCAGTACTTC. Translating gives CASSLENIQYF.

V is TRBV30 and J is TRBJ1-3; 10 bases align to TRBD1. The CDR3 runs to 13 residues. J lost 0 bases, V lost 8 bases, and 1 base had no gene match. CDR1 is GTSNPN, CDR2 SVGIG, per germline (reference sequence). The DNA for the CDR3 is TGTGCCGGACAGGGGGACTCTGGAAACACCATATATTTT. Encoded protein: CAGQGDSGNTIYF.

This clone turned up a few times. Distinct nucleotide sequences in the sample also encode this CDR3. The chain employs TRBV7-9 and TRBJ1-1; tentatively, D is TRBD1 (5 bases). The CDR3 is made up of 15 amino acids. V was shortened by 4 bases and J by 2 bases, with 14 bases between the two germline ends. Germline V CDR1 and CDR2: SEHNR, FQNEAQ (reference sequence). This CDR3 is CASSSSTGANTEAFF. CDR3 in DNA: TGTGCCAGCAGCTCCTCCACAGGCGCCAACACTGAAGCTTTCTTT.

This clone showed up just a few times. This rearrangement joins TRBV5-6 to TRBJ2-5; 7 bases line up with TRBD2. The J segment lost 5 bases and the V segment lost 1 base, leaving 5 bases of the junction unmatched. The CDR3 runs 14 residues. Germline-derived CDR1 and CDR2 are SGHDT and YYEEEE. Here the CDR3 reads CASSLSGGSETQYF. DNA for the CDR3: TGTGCCAGCAGCTTGAGTGGCGGGAGTGAGACCCAGTACTTC.

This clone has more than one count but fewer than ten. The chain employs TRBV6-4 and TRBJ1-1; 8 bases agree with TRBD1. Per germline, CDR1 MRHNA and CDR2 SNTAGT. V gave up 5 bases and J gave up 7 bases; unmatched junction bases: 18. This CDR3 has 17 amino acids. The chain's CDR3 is CASSQTDRGRIEVEAFF. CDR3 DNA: TGTGCCAGCAGTCAAACCGACAGGGGCCGTATAGAGGTTGAAGCTTTCTTT.

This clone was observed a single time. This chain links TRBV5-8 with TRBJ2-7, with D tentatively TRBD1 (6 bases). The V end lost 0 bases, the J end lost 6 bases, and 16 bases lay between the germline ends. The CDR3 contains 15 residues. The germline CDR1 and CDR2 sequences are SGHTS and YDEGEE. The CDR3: CASSLVYREPSEQYF. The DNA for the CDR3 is TGTGCCAGCAGCTTGGTATACAGGGAGCCTAGCGAGCAGTACTTC.

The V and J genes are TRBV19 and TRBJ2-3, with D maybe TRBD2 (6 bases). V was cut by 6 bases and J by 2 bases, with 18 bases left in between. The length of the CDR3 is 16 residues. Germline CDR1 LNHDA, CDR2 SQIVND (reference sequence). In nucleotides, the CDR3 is TGTGCCAGTAGCATGCTAGGGGACTCAAACACAGATACGCAGTATTTT. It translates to CASSMLGDSNTDTQYF.

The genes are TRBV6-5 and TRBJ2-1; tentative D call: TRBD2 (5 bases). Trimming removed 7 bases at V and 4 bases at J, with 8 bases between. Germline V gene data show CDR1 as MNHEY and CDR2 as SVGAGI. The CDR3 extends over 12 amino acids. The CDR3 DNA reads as TGTGCCAGCATGGGCGGGTACAATGAGCAGTTCTTC. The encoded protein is CASMGGYNEQFF.

CDR3 in amino acids: CASSPVFQETQYF. In DNA, the CDR3 is TGTGCCAGCTCACCGGTTTTTCAAGAGACCCAGTACTTC. The chain is built from TRBV18 and TRBJ2-5; D unclear. Germline assignment: CDR1 KGHSH and CDR2 LQKENI. Trimming left V 3 bases short and J 2 bases short, with 7 bases between. CDR3 length: 13 residues. Full variable domain (missing parts from reference TRBV18 and TRBJ2-5): NAGVMQNPRHLVRRRGQEARLRCSPMKGHSHVYWYRQLPEEGLKFMVYLQKENIIDESGMPKERFSAEFPKEGPSILRIQQVVRGDSAAYFCASSPVFQETQYFGPGTRLLVL.

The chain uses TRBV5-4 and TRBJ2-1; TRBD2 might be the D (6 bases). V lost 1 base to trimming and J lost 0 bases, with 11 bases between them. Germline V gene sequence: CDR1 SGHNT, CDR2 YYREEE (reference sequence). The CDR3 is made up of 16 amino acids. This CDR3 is CASSLLRGLSYNEQFF. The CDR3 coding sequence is TGTGCCAGCAGCTTGTTGCGGGGACTCTCCTACAATGAGCAGTTCTTC.

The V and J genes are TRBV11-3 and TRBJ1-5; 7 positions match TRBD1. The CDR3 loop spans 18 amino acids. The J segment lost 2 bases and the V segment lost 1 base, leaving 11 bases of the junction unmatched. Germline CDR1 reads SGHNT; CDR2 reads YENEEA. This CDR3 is CASSLGGTGDRRNQPQHF. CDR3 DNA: TGTGCCAGCAGCTTAGGAGGTACAGGGGATAGGCGCAATCAGCCCCAGCATTTT.